Listed here are 24 T cell receptor beta chains from one sample, sequenced in a study of blood T cell repertoires in COVID-19. Sequenced by immunoSEQ multiplex PCR; TCRdb stores in-frame clones only, minus some. The table includes a few hundred thousand clones, roughly 84% detected once. Sequences were obtained from PBMCs or T cells enriched from blood (not recorded which). The receptors originated from a woman aged 25 to 45 who had recovered from COVID-19.

The chain links TRBV2 to TRBJ2-7, with a tentative D call TRBD2 (7 bases). Germline loops: CDR1 SNHLY, CDR2 FYNNEI. Trimming took 11 bases from V and 6 from J, leaving 11 bases between them. This CDR3 region has 10 residues. CDR3: CAGGGGEQYF. CDR3 DNA: TGTGCCGGGGGGGGCGGCGAGCAGTACTTC.

The rearrangement links TRBV28 to TRBJ2-7; D ambiguous. V was cut by 5 bases and J by 6 bases, with 11 bases left in between. Germline V gives CDR1 MDHEN, CDR2 SYDVKM. This CDR3 has 12 amino acids. CDR3 residues: CASSPRFFEQYF. The CDR3 nucleotides are TGTGCCAGCAGTCCCCGGTTCTTCGAGCAGTACTTC.

This clone occurred once. This chain links TRBV4-1 with TRBJ2-7, with TRBD1 as a possible D gene (5 bases). Deletions cut 0 bases from V and 2 bases from J, with 14 bases between. The CDR3 loop spans 16 amino acids. Germline values: CDR1 MGHRA, CDR2 YSYEKL. In DNA form, the CDR3 reads TGCGCCAGCAGCCAAGATGTGGCAGGGCGAGCCTACGAGCAGTACTTC. It is translated as CASSQDVAGRAYEQYF.

The chain links TRBV7-2 to TRBJ1-2; TRBD1 is a possible D gene (6 bases). V was cut by 0 bases and J by 8 bases, with 13 bases left in between. Germline assignment: CDR1 SGHTA and CDR2 FQGNSA. This CDR3 has 14 amino acids. CDR3 in DNA: TGTGCCAGCAGCTTAGCGAACCAGGGGCAAGGCTACACCTTC. This gives the protein CASSLANQGQGYTF.

The table lists this clone with a few counts. The rearrangement uses TRBV3-1 (or the pseudogene TRBV3-2) and TRBJ2-7, with 9 bases matching TRBD1. This CDR3 has 15 amino acids. CDR1 and CDR2 from the germline V gene are LGHDT and YNNKEL (reference sequence). The V and J ends lost 0 bases and 3 bases, in that order; junction bases with no gene match: 3. The CDR3 coding sequence is TGTGCCAGCAGCCAAGATTTGGACAGGGGCTACGAGCAGTACTTC. It specifies CASSQDLDRGYEQYF.

This clone was picked up one time. The chain combines TRBV27 with TRBJ2-7, with D uncertain. The V end lost 2 bases, the J end lost 6 bases, and 8 bases lay between the germline ends. CDR1 MNHEY and CDR2 SMNVEV come from the germline V gene (reference sequence). This CDR3 region has 12 residues. CDR3 DNA sequence: TGTGCCAGCAGTTTAAATCCCCTCGAGCAGTACTTC. Its protein product is CASSLNPLEQYF.

V is TRBV14 and J is TRBJ1-5, with D maybe TRBD1 (5 bases). V lost 5 bases to trimming and J lost 3 bases, with 11 bases between them. The CDR3 has 14 residues. CDR1 is SGHDN and CDR2 is FVKESK in the germline V gene. The CDR3 loop is CASSTGGNNQPQHF. The DNA for the CDR3 is TGTGCCAGCAGCACGGGGGGGAACAATCAGCCCCAGCATTTT.

This sequence joins TRBV14 and TRBJ2-7; the match to TRBD1 covers 11 bases. The J segment lost 6 bases and the V segment lost 1 base, leaving 14 bases of the junction unmatched. Per germline, CDR1 SGHDN and CDR2 FVKESK. The CDR3 has 18 residues. The DNA of the CDR3 is TGTGCCAGCAGCCAAGTTACCGGGACAGGGGGGGCCTATTCCGAGCAGTACTTC. Translated: CASSQVTGTGGAYSEQYF. The full variable domain, its missing parts supplied by reference TRBV14 and TRBJ2-7, is EAGVTQFPSHSVIEKGQTVTLRCDPISGHDNLYWYRRVMGKEIKFLLHFVKESKQDESGMPNNRFLAERTGGTYSTLKVQPAELEDSGVYFCASSQVTGTGGAYSEQYFGPGTRLTVT.

CDR3 DNA sequence: TGTGCCAGTAGGCTTCGGAGCTCTGGAAACACCATATATTTT. As protein: CASRLRSSGNTIYF. The rearrangement uses TRBV19 and TRBJ1-3; D is uncertain. CDR1 is LNHDA and CDR2 is SQIVND in the germline V gene (reference sequence). The V and J ends lost 6 bases and 0 bases respectively, with 9 bases between them. The CDR3 is 14 amino acids.

The J gene is TRBJ2-5, the V gene TRBV27; 7 bases align to TRBD1. CDR3 length equals 15 residues. The V segment lost 6 bases and the J segment 5 bases; nucleotides outside the gene matches: 12. Looked up from germline, CDR1 is MNHEY and CDR2 is SMNVEV (reference sequence). The CDR3, as DNA: TGTGCCAGCAGCCCCGGGCAGGGGGTTTGGGAGACCCAGTACTTC. This codes for CASSPGQGVWETQYF.

V and J are TRBV7-2 and TRBJ2-7; D may be TRBD2 (6 bases). The CDR3 runs 16 residues. The V end lost 1 base, the J end lost 0 bases, and 13 bases lay between the germline ends. Germline V CDR1 and CDR2: SGHTA, FQGNSA. CDR3 in DNA: TGTGCCAGCAGCTTAGACCCAAGGGGAGGCTCCTACGAGCAGTACTTC. It encodes CASSLDPRGGSYEQYF. Filled out from reference TRBV7-2 and TRBJ2-7, the complete variable domain reads GAGVSQSPSNKVTEKGKDVELRCDPISGHTALYWYRQSLGQGLEFLIYFQGNSAPDKSGLPSDRFSAERTGGSVSTLTIQRTQQEDSAVYLCASSLDPRGGSYEQYFGPGTRLTVT.

A single count supports this clone. This chain connects TRBV27 to TRBJ2-1; TRBD2 matches at 13 bases. Germline-derived CDR1 and CDR2 are MNHEY and SMNVEV (reference sequence). CDR3 length: 16 amino acids. Germline trimming cut 5 bases from V and 8 bases from J; bases unmatched to any gene: 9. In DNA, the CDR3 is TGTGCCAGCAGTCCGACGGGACTAGCGGGGATGGATGAGCAGTTCTTC. Its protein product is CASSPTGLAGMDEQFF.

This clone was detected only a few times. The chain couples TRBV19 to TRBJ1-5; D is unclear. Germline-derived CDR1 and CDR2 are LNHDA and SQIVND (reference sequence). V was cut by 2 bases and J by 5 bases, with 10 bases left in between. This CDR3 comprises 14 residues. The DNA for the CDR3 is TGTGCCAGTAGTATAAGTCAGATCGATCAGCCCCAGCATTTT. Encoded protein: CASSISQIDQPQHF.

The chain recombines TRBV18 with TRBJ2-2; 10 positions match TRBD2. The J segment lost 1 base and the V segment lost 3 bases, leaving 5 bases of the junction unmatched. The CDR3 consists of 17 residues. From germline, CDR1 is KGHSH and CDR2 LQKENI. The CDR3 region has the DNA TGTGCCAGCTCACCGATACTAGCGGGACTGAACACCGGGGAGCTGTTTTTT. Its protein is CASSPILAGLNTGELFF.

This chain uses TRBV19 with TRBJ2-1; 13 nucleotides align to TRBD2. This CDR3 spans 15 amino acids. CDR1 is LNHDA and CDR2 is SQIVND in the germline V gene (reference sequence). Germline trimming cut 3 bases from V and 12 bases from J; bases unmatched to any gene: 8. The CDR3 bases are TGTGCCAGTAGTATTGAGAGACTAGCGGGGGGTGGGCAGTTCTTC. It codes for CASSIERLAGGGQFF.

The rearrangement uses TRBV28 and TRBJ1-2; D uncertain. Germline CDR1 is MDHEN and CDR2 is SYDVKM. This CDR3 has 15 amino acids. The V end was cut by 5 bases, the J end by 4 bases, with 17 bases between. The CDR3: CASSIPSTGFYGYTF. DNA for the CDR3: TGTGCCAGCAGTATCCCCTCGACGGGTTTCTATGGCTACACCTTC.

CDR3 amino acids: CASSLDSTTGTGDEKLFF. In DNA, the CDR3 is TGCGCCAGCAGCTTGGACTCCACGACCGGGACAGGGGACGAAAAACTGTTTTTT. The chain has TRBV5-1 and TRBJ1-4; 10 bases line up with TRBD1. Germline lookup yields CDR1 SGHRS and CDR2 YFSETQ. With V trimmed by 0 bases and J by 8 bases, 13 bases remained unmatched. The CDR3 contains 18 residues.

The rearrangement links TRBV27 to TRBJ2-1; TRBD1 is a possible D gene (7 bases). The CDR3 spans 19 residues. Trimming pared 5 bases from V and 8 bases from J, leaving 31 bases between. Germline CDR1 reads MNHEY; CDR2 reads SMNVEV (reference sequence). CDR3 protein: CASSPTRGRVAGGRHEQFF. DNA for the CDR3: TGTGCCAGCAGTCCAACAAGGGGCCGAGTAGCAGGGGGGCGGCATGAGCAGTTCTTC.

J is TRBJ1-3 and V is TRBV19; the D is unclear. V was trimmed by 5 bases and J by 5 bases, leaving 7 bases between them. Germline V gene lookup returns CDR1 LNHDA and CDR2 SQIVND (reference sequence). This CDR3 spans 12 amino acids. CDR3 sequence (DNA): TGTGCCAGTAGTCTTACACGAAACACCATATATTTT. It is translated as CASSLTRNTIYF.

This clone has more than one count but fewer than ten. This chain joins TRBV12-3 or TRBV12-4 and TRBJ1-1; weak D call: TRBD1 (5 bases). The V and J ends lost 1 base and 11 bases respectively, with 14 bases between them. The CDR3 length is 13 residues. In DNA form, the CDR3 reads TGTGCCAGCAGTTTAGGTCAGGGTTCGGCGGCTTTCTTT. Protein product: CASSLGQGSAAFF.

The chain is built from TRBV5-5 and TRBJ2-3; TRBD2 matches 12 bases. Germline assignment: CDR1 SGHKS and CDR2 YYEKEE (reference sequence). The CDR3 runs to 16 residues. Losses at the gene ends were 4 bases for V and 4 bases for J; bases not matched to a gene: 7. CDR3 bases: TGTGCCAGCAGCCCGCTAGCGGGGGGGTTGGCAGATACGCAGTATTTT. Translating it yields CASSPLAGGLADTQYF.

V usage is TRBV28 and J usage is TRBJ1-1; D is perhaps TRBD1 (6 bases). V was pared by 6 bases and J by 6 bases, with 23 bases between. In germline, CDR1 is MDHEN, CDR2 SYDVKM. The CDR3 contains 16 residues. CDR3 coding DNA: TGTGCCAGCAGCCCCCCGTGGGAGGGGGGGACCCCTGAAGCTTTCTTT. This encodes CASSPPWEGGTPEAFF.

The chain links TRBV28 to TRBJ1-2, with unresolved D. Germline CDR1 reads MDHEN; CDR2 reads SYDVKM. Trimming left V 5 bases short and J 4 bases short, with 14 bases between. The CDR3 contains 14 residues. DNA of the CDR3: TGTGCCAGCAGTAACATTGAGGGAGGCTATGGCTACACCTTC. Encoded protein: CASSNIEGGYGYTF.

V gene TRBV7-9 combines with J gene TRBJ1-4; D is unresolved. Trimming pared 3 bases from V and 14 bases from J, leaving 13 bases between. Germline V gene data show CDR1 as SEHNR and CDR2 as FQNEAQ (reference sequence). The CDR3 is 12 residues long. CDR3: CASSLARGGLFF. The CDR3, as DNA: TGTGCCAGCAGCTTGGCGCGGGGAGGGCTGTTTTTT.